This TCR beta chain stems from a study of blood T cell repertoires in COVID-19. Study-level information: The samples span acute and convalescent COVID-19 from the United States, Italy and Spain. Sources were T cells, B-cell-depleted T cells, or PBMCs; the material itself was cDNA or gDNA.

The CDR3 runs 13 residues. V was cut by 3 bases and J by 5 bases, with 8 bases left in between. Assignments of participants to cohorts depended upon their own reported clinical history. Clones were read by immunoSEQ multiplex PCR, and TCRdb kept only the in-frame ones, dropping some. The table records fewer than 350,000 clones, around 85% of them present only once. On this clone: Other nucleotide sequences from this sample produce the same CDR3.

The TCR was taken from a woman in her fifties or sixties who had recovered from COVID-19. What was sequenced was PBMCs or T cells enriched from blood (not recorded which). The genes are TRBV12-3 or TRBV12-4 and TRBJ1-5, with D unresolved. CDR3 in DNA: TGTGCCAGCAGTTTGGGAGGCGATCAGCCCCAGCATTTT. Translated: CASSLGGDQPQHF.